The T cell receptor beta chain described here comes from a study of cytomegalovirus exposure and HLA in healthy donors. The CDR3 is made up of 16 amino acids. Germline CDR1 is SGHVS and CDR2 is FQNEAQ. V lost 2 bases and J lost 3; bases outside the gene matches: 10. General study findings and limits: In a later analysis, V- and J-gene trimming of beta chains associated with a DCLRE1C missense variant, replicated independently. A later analysis found TCR association rates differed by HLA locus, highest for DRB1 and lowest for HLA-C. Reports indicate that TCR beta sequences accurately predicted the HLA-A and HLA-B alleles of most subjects.

In the case of this clone: Antigen: not known.

It was with 60 Vbeta and 13 Jbeta primers that the PCR ran. Assay used: immunoSEQ multiplex PCR; TCRdb lists only in-frame clones, some missing. This table holds about 100,000 clones, around 81% found once. Sequenced input: PBMCs. J is TRBJ2-7 and V is TRBV7-8, with TRBD1 matching over 7 bases. The receptor was isolated from an older woman in good health and CMV-seropositive. This CDR3 reads CASSLRETGNHYEQYF. As DNA, the CDR3 is TGTGCCAGCAGCTTACGAGAGACAGGGAATCACTACGAGCAGTACTTC.